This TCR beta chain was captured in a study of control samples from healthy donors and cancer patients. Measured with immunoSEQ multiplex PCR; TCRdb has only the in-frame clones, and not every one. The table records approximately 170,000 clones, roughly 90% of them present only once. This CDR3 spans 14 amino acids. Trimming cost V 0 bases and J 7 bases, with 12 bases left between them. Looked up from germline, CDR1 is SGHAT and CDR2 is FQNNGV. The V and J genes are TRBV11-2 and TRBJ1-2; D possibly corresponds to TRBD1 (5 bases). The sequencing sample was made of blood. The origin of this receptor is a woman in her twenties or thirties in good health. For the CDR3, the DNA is TGTGCCAGCAGCTTAGATAGTTCAGGGAGTGGCTACACCTTC. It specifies CASSLDSSGSGYTF. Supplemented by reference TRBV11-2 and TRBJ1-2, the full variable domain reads EAGVAQSPRYKIIEKRQSVAFWCNPISGHATLYWYQQILGQGPKLLIQFQNNGVVDDSQLPKDRFSAERLKGVDSTLKIQPAKLEDSAVYLCASSLDSSGSGYTFGSGTRLTVV.